This is a list of T cell receptor beta chains from one sample in a study of metastatic and nonmetastatic thyroid tumors. TCRdb called clones again from the PCR reads with MiXCR. The table has over 5,500 clones, about a third seen once. The sequenced sample was adjacent normal tissue. Receptors originate from a female donor with papillary thyroid cancer or a benign thyroid nodule (not recorded which). Some clones in this sample may be carry-over from other donors' samples. Both conserved end residues are trimmed from each CDR3. D genes are given only for firm matches. The size of a clone is reported for some rows only, either as once, few or many, or as a class for expanded clones.

>.|TRBV5-1|.|TRBJ1-2
ASSLPGGYGYT
>.|TRBV12-3/TRBV12-4|.|TRBJ2-1
DISLLPGRNELF
>TRBD1|TRBV20-1|.|TRBJ2-1
SAKRTGGNEQF
>TRBD1|TRBV6-5|.|TRBJ2-7
ASSYSTGGYEQY
>.|TRBV20-1|.|TRBJ1-1
SAQEHLNTEAF
>.|TRBV12-3/TRBV12-4|.|TRBJ1-2
ASSDHGKGASYGYT
>.|TRBV6-1|few|TRBJ1-1
ASSVGSGANTEAF
>TRBD1|TRBV5-1|.|TRBJ2-1
ASILAGLVGQGGNEQF
>TRBD1|TRBV19|few|TRBJ2-7
ASSIGTGSYEQY
>TRBD1|TRBV28|few|TRBJ2-7
ASSGVGTASYEQY
>.|TRBV5-1|once|TRBJ1-2
ASSSGIRYGYT
>.|TRBV12-3/TRBV12-4|few|TRBJ2-1
ASSYEPPGYNEQF
>.|TRBV11-3|few|TRBJ1-4
ASSLGQSTNEKLF
>.|TRBV3-1|.|TRBJ1-6
ASSQRGNPYNSPLH
>TRBD1|TRBV24-1|few|TRBJ1-2
ATSEGTESGYT
>.|TRBV12-5|few|TRBJ2-2
ASGTYSGNTGELF
>.|TRBV5-1|.|TRBJ2-1
ASSPIALSSYNEQF
>TRBD2|TRBV20-1|few|TRBJ2-7
SASAPGTSGTYEQY
>TRBD1|TRBV2|.|TRBJ1-2
ASSGQGAQAYGYT
>.|TRBV18|.|TRBJ1-2
ASSPAGARNYGYT
>.|TRBV6-1|few|TRBJ2-7
ASRAPEIYPYEQY
>.|TRBV6-2/TRBV6-3|.|TRBJ1-2
ANSYSGRTNYGYT
>TRBD2|TRBV4-1|few|TRBJ2-7
ASSHSREGTSYEQY
>.|TRBV5-1|.|TRBJ1-1
ASSWTTSMNTEAF
>.|TRBV3-1|few|TRBJ1-2
ASSRDSHGYT
>.|TRBV3-1|medium-sized|TRBJ2-7
ASSPLGERDEQY
>.|TRBV25-1|.|TRBJ1-2
ASGEGGGYN
>TRBD1|TRBV6-1|.|TRBJ2-2
ASTLIRGLGGELF
>.|TRBV7-2|many|TRBJ2-2
ASSLGSGELF
>.|TRBV11-3|.|TRBJ1-2
ASSPGGGSNYGYT
>.|TRBV6-5|few|TRBJ1-2
ASSYSQVPGYT
>TRBD2|TRBV20-1|.|TRBJ2-3
SASFGVAGADTQY
>TRBD2|TRBV2|.|TRBJ2-1
ASRGARTGTSVNEQF
>.|TRBV6-5|many|TRBJ1-2
ASVGVDKYGYT
>.|TRBV2|few|TRBJ1-1
ASSVKEIGF
>.|TRBV11-2|once|TRBJ1-4
ASSLTTVEKLF
>.|TRBV2|.|TRBJ2-5
ASTETNQETQY
>TRBD1|TRBV5-1|few|TRBJ1-1
ASSRSTGGSTEAF
>.|TRBV27|few|TRBJ2-1
AIRLDRLTSVTGMYEQF
>.|TRBV6-1|few|TRBJ2-7
ASSRTRYEQY
>.|TRBV6-1|few|TRBJ2-2
ASSRLKRSGELF
>TRBD2|TRBV28|few|TRBJ2-7
ASRGGSGRAGRYEQY
>.|TRBV6-4|.|TRBJ1-2
ASSDSKRVGGYT
>.|TRBV13|.|TRBJ1-5
ASSLRGFGDQPQH
>.|TRBV18|medium-sized|TRBJ1-2
ASSQDYGYT
>.|TRBV2|large|TRBJ1-5
ASEGDFNQPQH
>.|TRBV4-1|few|TRBJ2-7
ASSQDRRNSYEQY
>TRBD2|TRBV11-2|medium-sized|TRBJ2-5
ASSLLAGGQETQY
>.|TRBV6-1|few|TRBJ1-1
ASRLYATEAF
>.|TRBV3-1|.|TRBJ1-2
ASSSGYGYT
>.|TRBV20-1|.|TRBJ1-1
SAIDYQWMNTEAF
>TRBD2|TRBV20-1|.|TRBJ2-7
SAMSGSSYEQY
>TRBD1|TRBV24-1|.|TRBJ2-1
ATSDAPGQGDNEQF
>.|TRBV6-4|.|TRBJ2-7
ASSRQVGYGEY